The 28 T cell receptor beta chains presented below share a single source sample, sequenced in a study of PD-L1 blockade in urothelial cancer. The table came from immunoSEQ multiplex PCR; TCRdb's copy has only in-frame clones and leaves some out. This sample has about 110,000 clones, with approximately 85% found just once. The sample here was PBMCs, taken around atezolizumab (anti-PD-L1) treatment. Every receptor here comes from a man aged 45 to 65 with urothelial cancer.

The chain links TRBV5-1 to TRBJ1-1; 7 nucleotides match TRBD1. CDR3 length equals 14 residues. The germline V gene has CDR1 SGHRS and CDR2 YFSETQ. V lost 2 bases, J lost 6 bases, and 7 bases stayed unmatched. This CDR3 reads CASSLGDRTPEAFF. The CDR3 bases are TGCGCCAGCAGCTTAGGGGACAGAACACCTGAAGCTTTCTTT. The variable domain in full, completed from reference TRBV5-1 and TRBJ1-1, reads KAGVTQTPRYLIKTRGQQVTLSCSPISGHRSVSWYQQTPGQGLQFLFEYFSETQRNKGNFPGRFSGRQFSNSRSEMNVSTLELGDSALYLCASSLGDRTPEAFFGQGTRLTVV.

The CDR3 DNA sequence: TGTGCCAGCACCAGAGCCGGAGGATACAATGAGCAGTTCTTC. Its translation is CASTRAGGYNEQFF. The chain recombines TRBV27 with TRBJ2-1; D is possibly TRBD2 (5 bases). Looked up from germline, CDR1 is MNHEY and CDR2 is SMNVEV (reference sequence). Trimming shortened V by 7 bases and J by 4 bases, and 14 bases separated the two germline ends. This CDR3 is built from 14 residues.

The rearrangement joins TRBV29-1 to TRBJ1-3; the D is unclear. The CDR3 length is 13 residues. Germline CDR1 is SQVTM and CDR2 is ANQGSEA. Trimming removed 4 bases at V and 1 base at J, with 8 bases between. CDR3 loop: CSVGAMSGNTIYF. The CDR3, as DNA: TGCAGCGTTGGGGCGATGTCTGGAAACACCATATATTTT.

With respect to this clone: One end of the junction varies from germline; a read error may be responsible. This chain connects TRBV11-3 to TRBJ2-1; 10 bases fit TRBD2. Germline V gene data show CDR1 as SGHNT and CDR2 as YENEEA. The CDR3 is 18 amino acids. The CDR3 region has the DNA TGCGCCAGCAGCCGCTACCCCCCGACTAGCGGGTACGACAATGAGCAGTTCTTC. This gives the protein CASSRYPPTSGYDNEQFF.

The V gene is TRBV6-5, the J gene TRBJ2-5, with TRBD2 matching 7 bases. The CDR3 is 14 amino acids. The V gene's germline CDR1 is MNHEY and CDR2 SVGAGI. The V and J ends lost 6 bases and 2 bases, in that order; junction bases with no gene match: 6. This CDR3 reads CASSPGGSQETQYF. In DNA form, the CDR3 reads TGTGCCAGCAGCCCCGGGGGGAGTCAAGAGACCCAGTACTTC.

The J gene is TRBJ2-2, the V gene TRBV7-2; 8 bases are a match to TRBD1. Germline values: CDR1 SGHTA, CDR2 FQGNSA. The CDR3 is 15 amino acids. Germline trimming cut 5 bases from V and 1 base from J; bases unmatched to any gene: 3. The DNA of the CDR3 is TGTGCCAGCAGCGTAGGGACAGGGAACACCGGGGAGCTGTTTTTT. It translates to CASSVGTGNTGELFF.

The CDR3, as DNA: TGTGCCAGCAGCTTGCCAGGGCGGTATGGCTACACCTTC. As protein: CASSLPGRYGYTF. V and J are TRBV5-4 and TRBJ1-2, with TRBD1 as a possible D gene (5 bases). This CDR3 has 13 residues. CDR1 is SGHNT and CDR2 is YYREEE in the germline V gene (reference sequence). Trimming left V 1 base short and J 5 bases short, with 9 bases between.

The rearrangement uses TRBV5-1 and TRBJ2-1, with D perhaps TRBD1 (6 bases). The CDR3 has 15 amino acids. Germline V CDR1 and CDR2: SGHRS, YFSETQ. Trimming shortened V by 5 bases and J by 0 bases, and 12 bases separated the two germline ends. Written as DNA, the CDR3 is TGCGCCAGCAGTCTTACAGGGAGCTCCTACAATGAGCAGTTCTTC. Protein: CASSLTGSSYNEQFF.

The DNA of the CDR3 is TGTGCCAGCAGCACAAGTACAGGGTATCAGTACTTC. Amino acids: CASSTSTGYQYF. The rearrangement joins TRBV7-8 to TRBJ2-4, with D tentatively TRBD1 (6 bases). The V gene's germline CDR1 is SGHVS and CDR2 FQNEAQ. The ends were cut back, 5 bases at V and 12 bases at J, with 14 bases in the middle. The CDR3 length is 12 residues.

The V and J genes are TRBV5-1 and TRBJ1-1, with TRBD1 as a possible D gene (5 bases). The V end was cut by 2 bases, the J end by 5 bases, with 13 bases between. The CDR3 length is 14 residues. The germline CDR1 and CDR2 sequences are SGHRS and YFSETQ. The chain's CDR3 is CASSLGGAGTEAFF. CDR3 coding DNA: TGCGCCAGCAGCTTAGGAGGGGCCGGGACTGAAGCTTTCTTT.

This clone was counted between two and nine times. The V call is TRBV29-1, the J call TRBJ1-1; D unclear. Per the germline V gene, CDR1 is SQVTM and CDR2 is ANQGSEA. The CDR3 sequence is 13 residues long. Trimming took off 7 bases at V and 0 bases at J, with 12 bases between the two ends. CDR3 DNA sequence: TGCAGCGGGAGGTCGGGTTTGAACACTGAAGCTTTCTTT. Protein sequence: CSGRSGLNTEAFF. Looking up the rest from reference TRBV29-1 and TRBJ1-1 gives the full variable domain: SAVISQKPSRDICQRGTSLTIQCQVDSQVTMMFWYRQQPGQSLTLIATANQGSEATYESGFVIDKFPISRPNLTFSTLTVSNMSPEDSSIYLCSGRSGLNTEAFFGQGTRLTVV.

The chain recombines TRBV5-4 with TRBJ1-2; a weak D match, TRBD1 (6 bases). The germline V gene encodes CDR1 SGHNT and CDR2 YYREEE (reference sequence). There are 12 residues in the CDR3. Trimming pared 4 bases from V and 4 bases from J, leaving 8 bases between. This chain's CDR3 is CASSLDSYGYTF. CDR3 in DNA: TGTGCCAGCAGCCTGGACAGCTATGGCTACACCTTC.

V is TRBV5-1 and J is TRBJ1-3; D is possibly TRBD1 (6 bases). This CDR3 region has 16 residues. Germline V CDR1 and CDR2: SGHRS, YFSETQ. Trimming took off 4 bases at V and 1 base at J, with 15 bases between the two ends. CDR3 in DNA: TGCGCCAGCAGCAAGGCCCTGGGACAATCTGGAAACACCATATATTTT. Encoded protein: CASSKALGQSGNTIYF.

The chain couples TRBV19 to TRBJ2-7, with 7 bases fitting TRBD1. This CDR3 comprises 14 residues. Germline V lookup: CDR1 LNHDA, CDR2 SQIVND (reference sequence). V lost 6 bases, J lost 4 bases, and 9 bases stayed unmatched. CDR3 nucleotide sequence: TGTGCCAGTAGCCCCCCCGACAGGGCTTACGAGCAGTACTTC. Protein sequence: CASSPPDRAYEQYF. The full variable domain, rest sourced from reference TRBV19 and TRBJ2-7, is DGGITQSPKYLFRKEGQNVTLSCEQNLNHDAMYWYRQDPGQGLRLIYYSQIVNDFQKGDIAEGYSVSREKKESFPLTVTSAQKNPTAFYLCASSPPDRAYEQYFGPGTRLTVT.

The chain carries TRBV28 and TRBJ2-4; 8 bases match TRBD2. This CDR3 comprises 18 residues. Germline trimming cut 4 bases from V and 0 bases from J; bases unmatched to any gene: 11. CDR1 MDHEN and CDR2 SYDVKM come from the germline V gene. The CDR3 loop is CASSSAGAPGLAKNIQYF. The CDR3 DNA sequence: TGTGCCAGCAGTTCAGCGGGAGCCCCCGGACTAGCCAAAAACATTCAGTACTTC.

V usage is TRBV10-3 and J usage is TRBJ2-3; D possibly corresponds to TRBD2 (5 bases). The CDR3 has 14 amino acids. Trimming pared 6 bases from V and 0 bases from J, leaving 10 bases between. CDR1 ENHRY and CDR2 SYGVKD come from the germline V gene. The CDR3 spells CAIREETSTDTQYF. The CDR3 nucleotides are TGTGCCATCAGGGAGGAGACTAGCACAGATACGCAGTATTTT.

This CDR3 is CASSRKLNRDSIKNTEAFF. CDR3 DNA: TGTGCCAGCAGCCGGAAATTAAACCGGGACAGTATTAAGAACACTGAAGCTTTCTTT. The J gene is TRBJ1-1, the V gene TRBV4-2, with 7 bases lining up with TRBD1. Germline trimming cut 4 bases from V and 1 base from J; bases unmatched to any gene: 18. Germline CDR1 and CDR2: LGHNA and YNFKEQ. This CDR3 region has 19 residues.

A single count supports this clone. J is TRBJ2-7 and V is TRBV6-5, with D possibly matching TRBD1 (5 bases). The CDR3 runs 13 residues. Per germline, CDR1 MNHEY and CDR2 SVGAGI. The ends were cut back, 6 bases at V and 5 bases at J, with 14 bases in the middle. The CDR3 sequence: CASRQTLGHEQYF. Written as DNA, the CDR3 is TGTGCCAGCAGACAAACCTTGGGGCACGAGCAGTACTTC.

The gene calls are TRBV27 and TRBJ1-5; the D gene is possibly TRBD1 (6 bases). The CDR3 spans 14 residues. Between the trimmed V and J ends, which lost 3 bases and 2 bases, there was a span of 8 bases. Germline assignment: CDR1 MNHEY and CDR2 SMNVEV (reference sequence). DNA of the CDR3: TGTGCCAGCAGTTTCAGGGGTGGCAATCAGCCCCAGCATTTT. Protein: CASSFRGGNQPQHF.

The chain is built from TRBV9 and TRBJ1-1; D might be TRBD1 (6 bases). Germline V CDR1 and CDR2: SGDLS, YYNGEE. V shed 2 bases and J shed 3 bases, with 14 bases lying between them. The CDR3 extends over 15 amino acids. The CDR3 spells CASSVGGGPYTEAFF. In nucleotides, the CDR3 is TGTGCCAGCAGCGTCGGGGGGGGGCCCTACACTGAAGCTTTCTTT.

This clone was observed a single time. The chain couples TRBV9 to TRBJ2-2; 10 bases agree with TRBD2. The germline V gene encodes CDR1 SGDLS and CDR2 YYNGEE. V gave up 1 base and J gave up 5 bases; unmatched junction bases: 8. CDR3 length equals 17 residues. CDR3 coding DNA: TGTGCCAGCAGCGTATCGGCTAGCGGGAGAAGTACCGGGGAGCTGTTTTTT. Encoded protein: CASSVSASGRSTGELFF.

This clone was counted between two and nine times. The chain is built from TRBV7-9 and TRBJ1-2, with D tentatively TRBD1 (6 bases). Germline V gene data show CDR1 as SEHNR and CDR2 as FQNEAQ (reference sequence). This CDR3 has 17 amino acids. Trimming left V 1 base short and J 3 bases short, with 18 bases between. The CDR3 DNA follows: TGTGCCAGCAGCTTAGGAAACACAGGGTCTGAGTACTATGGCTACACCTTC. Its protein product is CASSLGNTGSEYYGYTF.

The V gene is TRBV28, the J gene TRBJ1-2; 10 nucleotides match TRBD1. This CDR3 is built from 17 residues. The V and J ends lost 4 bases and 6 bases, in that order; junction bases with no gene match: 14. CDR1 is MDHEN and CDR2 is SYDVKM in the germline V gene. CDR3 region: CASSSGTGVLFLDGYTF. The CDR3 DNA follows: TGTGCCAGCAGTTCCGGGACAGGGGTTCTCTTCCTTGATGGCTACACCTTC.

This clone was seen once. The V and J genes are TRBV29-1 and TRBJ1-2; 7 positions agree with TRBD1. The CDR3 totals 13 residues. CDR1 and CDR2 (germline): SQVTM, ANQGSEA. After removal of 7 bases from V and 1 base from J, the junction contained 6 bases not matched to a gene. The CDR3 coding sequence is TGCAGCGCCCGGACAGGAGTTAACTATGGCTACACCTTC. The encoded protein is CSARTGVNYGYTF. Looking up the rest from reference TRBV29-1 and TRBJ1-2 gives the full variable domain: SAVISQKPSRDICQRGTSLTIQCQVDSQVTMMFWYRQQPGQSLTLIATANQGSEATYESGFVIDKFPISRPNLTFSTLTVSNMSPEDSSIYLCSARTGVNYGYTFGSGTRLTVV.

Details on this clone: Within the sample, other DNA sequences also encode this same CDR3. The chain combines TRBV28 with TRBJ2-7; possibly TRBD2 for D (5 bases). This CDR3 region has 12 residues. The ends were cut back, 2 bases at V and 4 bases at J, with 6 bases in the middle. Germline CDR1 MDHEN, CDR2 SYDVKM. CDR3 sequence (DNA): TGTGCCAGCAGTTTAACGGGATACGAGCAGTACTTC. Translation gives CASSLTGYEQYF.

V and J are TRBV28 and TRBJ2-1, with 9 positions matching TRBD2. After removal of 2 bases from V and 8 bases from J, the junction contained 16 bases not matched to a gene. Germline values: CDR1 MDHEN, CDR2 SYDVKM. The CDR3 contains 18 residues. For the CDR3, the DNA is TGTGCCAGCAGTTTACCGGCATTTGGTAGCGGGAGTTTCTATGAGCAGTTCTTC. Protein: CASSLPAFGSGSFYEQFF.

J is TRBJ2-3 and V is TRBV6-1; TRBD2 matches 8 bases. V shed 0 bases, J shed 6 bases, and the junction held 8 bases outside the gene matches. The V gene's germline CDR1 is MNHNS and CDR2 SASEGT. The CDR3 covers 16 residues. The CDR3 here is CASSEAQVTSVDTQYF. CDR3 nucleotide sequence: TGTGCCAGCAGTGAAGCGCAAGTGACTAGCGTTGATACGCAGTATTTT.

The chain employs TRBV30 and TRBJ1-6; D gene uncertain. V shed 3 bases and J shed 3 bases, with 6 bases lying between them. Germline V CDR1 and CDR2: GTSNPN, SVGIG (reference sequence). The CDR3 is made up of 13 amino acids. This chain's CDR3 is CAWRALYNSPLHF. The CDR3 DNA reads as TGTGCCTGGAGGGCTCTCTATAATTCACCCCTCCACTTT. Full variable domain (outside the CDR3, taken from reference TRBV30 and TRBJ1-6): SQTIHQWPATLVQPVGSPLSLECTVEGTSNPNLYWYRQAAGRGLQLLFYSVGIGQISSEVPQNLSASRPQDRQFILSSKKLLLSDSGFYLCAWRALYNSPLHFGNGTRLTVT.